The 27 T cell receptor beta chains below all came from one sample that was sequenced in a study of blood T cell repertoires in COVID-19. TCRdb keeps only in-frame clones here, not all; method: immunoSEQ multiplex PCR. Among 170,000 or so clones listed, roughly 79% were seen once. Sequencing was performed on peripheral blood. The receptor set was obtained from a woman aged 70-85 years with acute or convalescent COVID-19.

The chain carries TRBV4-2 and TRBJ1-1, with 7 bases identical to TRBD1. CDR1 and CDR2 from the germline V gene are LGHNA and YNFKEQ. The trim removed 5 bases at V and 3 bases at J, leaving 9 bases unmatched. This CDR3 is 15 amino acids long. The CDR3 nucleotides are TGTGCCAGCAGCGGACCTTACAGGGGTGACACTGAAGCTTTCTTT. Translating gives CASSGPYRGDTEAFF.

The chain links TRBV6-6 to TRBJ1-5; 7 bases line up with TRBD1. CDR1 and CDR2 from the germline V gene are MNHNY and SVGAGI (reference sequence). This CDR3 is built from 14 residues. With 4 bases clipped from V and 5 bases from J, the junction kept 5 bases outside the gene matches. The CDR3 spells CASSSQGVYQPQHF. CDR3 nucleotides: TGTGCCAGCAGTTCCCAGGGGGTGTATCAGCCCCAGCATTTT.

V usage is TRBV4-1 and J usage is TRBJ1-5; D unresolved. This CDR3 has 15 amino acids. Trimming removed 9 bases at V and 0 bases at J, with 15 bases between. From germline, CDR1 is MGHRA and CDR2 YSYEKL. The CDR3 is CASGGGRDSNQPQHF. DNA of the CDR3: TGCGCCAGTGGCGGTGGGCGGGATAGCAATCAGCCCCAGCATTTT.

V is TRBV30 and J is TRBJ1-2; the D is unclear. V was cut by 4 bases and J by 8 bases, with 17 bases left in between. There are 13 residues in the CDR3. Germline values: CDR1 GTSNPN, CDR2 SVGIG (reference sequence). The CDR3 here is CAWTPTRVTGYTF. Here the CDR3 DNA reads TGTGCCTGGACCCCTACGAGGGTAACCGGCTACACCTTC.

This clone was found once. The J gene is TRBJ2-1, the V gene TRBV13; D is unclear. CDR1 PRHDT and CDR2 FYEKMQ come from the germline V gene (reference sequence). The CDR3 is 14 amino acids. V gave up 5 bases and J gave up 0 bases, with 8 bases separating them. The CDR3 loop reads CASSRSRSYNEQFF. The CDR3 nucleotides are TGTGCCAGCAGCCGTAGCCGCTCCTACAATGAGCAGTTCTTC.

CDR3 loop: CASEWALVGTEETQYF. The CDR3 region has the DNA TGTGCCAGCGAATGGGCGCTTGTCGGCACCGAAGAGACCCAGTACTTC. This rearrangement joins TRBV2 to TRBJ2-5, with unresolved D. V lost 8 bases to trimming and J lost 3 bases, with 22 bases between them. This CDR3 has 16 residues. Germline CDR1 is SNHLY and CDR2 is FYNNEI.

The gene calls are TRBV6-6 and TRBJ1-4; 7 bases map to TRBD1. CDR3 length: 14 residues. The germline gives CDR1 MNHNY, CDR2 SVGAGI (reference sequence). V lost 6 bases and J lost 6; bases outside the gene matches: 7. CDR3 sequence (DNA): TGTGCCAGCAGCCGACGGACAGGAGATGAAAAACTGTTTTTT. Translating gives CASSRRTGDEKLFF.

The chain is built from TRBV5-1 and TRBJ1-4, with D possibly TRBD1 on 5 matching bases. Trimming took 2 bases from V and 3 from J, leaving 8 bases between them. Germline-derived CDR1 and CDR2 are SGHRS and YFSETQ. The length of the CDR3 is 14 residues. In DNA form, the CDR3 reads TGCGCCAGCAGCTTTCAGGGATCTAATGAAAAACTGTTTTTT. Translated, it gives CASSFQGSNEKLFF.

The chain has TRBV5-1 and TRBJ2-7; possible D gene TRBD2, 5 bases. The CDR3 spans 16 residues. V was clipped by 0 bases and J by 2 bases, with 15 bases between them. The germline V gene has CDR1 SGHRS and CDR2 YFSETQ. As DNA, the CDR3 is TGCGCCAGCAGCTTGGCCCCACTAGGTGGAACCTACGAGCAGTACTTC. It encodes CASSLAPLGGTYEQYF.

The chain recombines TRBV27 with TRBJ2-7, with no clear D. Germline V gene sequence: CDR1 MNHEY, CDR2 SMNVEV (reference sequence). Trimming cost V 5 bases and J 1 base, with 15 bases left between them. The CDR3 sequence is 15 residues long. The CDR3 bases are TGTGCCAGCAGTCCCCCCGGAGCAGAATCCTACGAGCAGTACTTC. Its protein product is CASSPPGAESYEQYF.

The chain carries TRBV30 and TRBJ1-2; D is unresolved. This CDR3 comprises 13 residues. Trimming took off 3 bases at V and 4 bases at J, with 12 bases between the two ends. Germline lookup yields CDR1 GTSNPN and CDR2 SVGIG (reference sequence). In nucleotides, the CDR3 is TGTGCCTGGAGGGCGGAGGCTCGCTATGGCTACACCTTC. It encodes CAWRAEARYGYTF.

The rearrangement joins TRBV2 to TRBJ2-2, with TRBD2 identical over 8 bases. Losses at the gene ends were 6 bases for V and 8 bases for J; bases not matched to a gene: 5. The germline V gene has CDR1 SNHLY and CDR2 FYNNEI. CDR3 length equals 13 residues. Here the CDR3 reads CASSGTRMGELFF. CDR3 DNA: TGTGCCAGCAGCGGGACTAGGATGGGGGAGCTGTTTTTT. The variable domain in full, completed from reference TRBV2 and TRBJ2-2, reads EPEVTQTPSHQVTQMGQEVILRCVPISNHLYFYWYRQILGQKVEFLVSFYNNEISEKSEIFDDQFSVERPDGSNFTLKIRSTKLEDSAMYFCASSGTRMGELFFGEGSRLTVL.

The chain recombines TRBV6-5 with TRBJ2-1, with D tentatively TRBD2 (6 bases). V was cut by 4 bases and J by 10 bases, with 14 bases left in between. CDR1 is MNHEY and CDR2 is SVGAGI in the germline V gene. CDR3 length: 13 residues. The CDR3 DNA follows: TGTGCCAGCAGTTCTAAAGGAGGGGAAGAGCAGTTCTTC. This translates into CASSSKGGEEQFF.

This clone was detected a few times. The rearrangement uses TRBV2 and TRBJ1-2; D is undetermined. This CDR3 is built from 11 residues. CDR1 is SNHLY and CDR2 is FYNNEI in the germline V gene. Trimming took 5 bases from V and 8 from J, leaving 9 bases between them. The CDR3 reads CASSTVSGYTF. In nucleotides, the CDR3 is TGTGCCAGCAGTACAGTGTCGGGCTACACCTTC.

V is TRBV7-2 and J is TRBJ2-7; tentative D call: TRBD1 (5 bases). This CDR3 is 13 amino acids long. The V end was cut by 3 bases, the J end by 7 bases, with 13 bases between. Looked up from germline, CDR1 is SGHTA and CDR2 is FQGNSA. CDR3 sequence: CASSFQGAEEQYF. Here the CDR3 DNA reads TGTGCCAGCAGCTTTCAAGGGGCGGAAGAGCAGTACTTC. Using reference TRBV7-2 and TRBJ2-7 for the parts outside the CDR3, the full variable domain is GAGVSQSPSNKVTEKGKDVELRCDPISGHTALYWYRQSLGQGLEFLIYFQGNSAPDKSGLPSDRFSAERTGGSVSTLTIQRTQQEDSAVYLCASSFQGAEEQYFGPGTRLTVT.

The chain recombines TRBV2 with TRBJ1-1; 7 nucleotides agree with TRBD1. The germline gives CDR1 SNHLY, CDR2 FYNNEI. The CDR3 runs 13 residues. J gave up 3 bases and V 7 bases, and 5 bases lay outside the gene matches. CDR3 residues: CASITGADTEAFF. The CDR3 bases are TGTGCCAGCATCACAGGGGCGGACACTGAAGCTTTCTTT. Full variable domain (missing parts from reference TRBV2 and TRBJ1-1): EPEVTQTPSHQVTQMGQEVILRCVPISNHLYFYWYRQILGQKVEFLVSFYNNEISEKSEIFDDQFSVERPDGSNFTLKIRSTKLEDSAMYFCASITGADTEAFFGQGTRLTVV.

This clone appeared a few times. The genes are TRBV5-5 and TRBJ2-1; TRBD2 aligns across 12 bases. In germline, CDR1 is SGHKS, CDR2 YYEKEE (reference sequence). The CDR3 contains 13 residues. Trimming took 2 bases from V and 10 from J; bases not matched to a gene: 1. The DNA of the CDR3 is TGTGCCAGCAGCTTCGGACTAGCGGGGGAGCAGTTCTTC. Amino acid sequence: CASSFGLAGEQFF.

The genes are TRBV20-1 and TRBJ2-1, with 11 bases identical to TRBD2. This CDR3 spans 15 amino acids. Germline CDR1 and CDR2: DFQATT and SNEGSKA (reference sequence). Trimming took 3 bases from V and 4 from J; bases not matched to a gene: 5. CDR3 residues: CSASRGTSGYNEQFF. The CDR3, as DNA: TGCAGTGCTAGTCGAGGGACTAGCGGATACAATGAGCAGTTCTTC.

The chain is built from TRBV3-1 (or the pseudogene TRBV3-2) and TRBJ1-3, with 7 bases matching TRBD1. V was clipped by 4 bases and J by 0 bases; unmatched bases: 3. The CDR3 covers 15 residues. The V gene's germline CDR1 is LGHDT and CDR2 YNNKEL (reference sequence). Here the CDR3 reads CASSPTGDSGNTIYF. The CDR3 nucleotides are TGTGCCAGCAGCCCCACAGGGGACTCTGGAAACACCATATATTTT.

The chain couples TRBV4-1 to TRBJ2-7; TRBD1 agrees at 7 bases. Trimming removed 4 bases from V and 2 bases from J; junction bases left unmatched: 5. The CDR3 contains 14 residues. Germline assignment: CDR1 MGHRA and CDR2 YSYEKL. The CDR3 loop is CASSPTGLAYEQYF. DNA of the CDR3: TGCGCCAGCAGCCCGACAGGGCTCGCCTACGAGCAGTACTTC.

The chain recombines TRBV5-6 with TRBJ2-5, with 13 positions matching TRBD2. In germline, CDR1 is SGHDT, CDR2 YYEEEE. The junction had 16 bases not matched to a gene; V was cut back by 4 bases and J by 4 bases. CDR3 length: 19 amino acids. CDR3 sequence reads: CASSLRRTSGSNPGETQYF. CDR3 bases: TGTGCCAGCAGCCTGCGAAGGACTAGCGGGAGTAATCCTGGAGAGACCCAGTACTTC.

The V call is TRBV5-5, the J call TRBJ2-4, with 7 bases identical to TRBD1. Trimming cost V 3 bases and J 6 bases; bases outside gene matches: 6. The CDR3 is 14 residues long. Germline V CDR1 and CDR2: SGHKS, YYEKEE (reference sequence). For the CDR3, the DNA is TGTGCCAGCAGCTCTACAGGGGTTCCAAACATTCAGTACTTC. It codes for CASSSTGVPNIQYF. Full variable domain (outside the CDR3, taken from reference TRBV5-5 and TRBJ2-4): DAGVTQSPTHLIKTRGQQVTLRCSPISGHKSVSWYQQVLGQGPQFIFQYYEKEERGRGNFPDRFSARQFPNYSSELNVNALLLGDSALYLCASSSTGVPNIQYFGAGTRLSVL.

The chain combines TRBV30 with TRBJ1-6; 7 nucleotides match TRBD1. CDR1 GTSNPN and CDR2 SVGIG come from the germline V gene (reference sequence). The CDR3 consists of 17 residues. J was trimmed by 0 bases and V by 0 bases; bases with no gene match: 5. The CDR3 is CAWSVLQGSSYNSPLHF. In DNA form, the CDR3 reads TGTGCCTGGAGTGTACTACAGGGGTCCTCCTATAATTCACCCCTCCACTTT. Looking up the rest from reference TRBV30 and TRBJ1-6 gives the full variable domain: SQTIHQWPATLVQPVGSPLSLECTVEGTSNPNLYWYRQAAGRGLQLLFYSVGIGQISSEVPQNLSASRPQDRQFILSSKKLLLSDSGFYLCAWSVLQGSSYNSPLHFGNGTRLTVT.

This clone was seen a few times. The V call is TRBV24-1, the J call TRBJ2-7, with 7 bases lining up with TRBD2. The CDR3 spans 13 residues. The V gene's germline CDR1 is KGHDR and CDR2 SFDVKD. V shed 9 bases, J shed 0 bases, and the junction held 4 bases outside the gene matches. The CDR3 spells CATPWTSSYEQYF. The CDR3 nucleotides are TGTGCCACCCCGTGGACTAGCTCCTACGAGCAGTACTTC.

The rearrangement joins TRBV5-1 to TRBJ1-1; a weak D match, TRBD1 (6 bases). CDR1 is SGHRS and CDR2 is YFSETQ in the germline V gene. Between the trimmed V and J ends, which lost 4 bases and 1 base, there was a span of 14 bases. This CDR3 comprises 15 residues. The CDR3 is CASSRKTGKNTEAFF. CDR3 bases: TGCGCCAGCAGCAGGAAGACAGGAAAGAACACTGAAGCTTTCTTT.

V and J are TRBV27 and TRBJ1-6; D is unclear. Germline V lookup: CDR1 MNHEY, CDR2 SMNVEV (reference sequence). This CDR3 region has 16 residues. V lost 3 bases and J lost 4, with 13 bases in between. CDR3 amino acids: CASSLSYSRYNSPLHF. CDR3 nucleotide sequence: TGTGCCAGCAGTTTGTCTTACAGTCGGTATAATTCACCCCTCCACTTT.

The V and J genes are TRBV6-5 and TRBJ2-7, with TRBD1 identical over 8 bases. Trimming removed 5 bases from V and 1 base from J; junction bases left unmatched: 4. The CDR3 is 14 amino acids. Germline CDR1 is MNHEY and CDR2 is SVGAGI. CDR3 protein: CASSRGTGSYEQYF. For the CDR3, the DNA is TGTGCCAGCAGTCGAGGGACAGGATCCTACGAGCAGTACTTC.